This is a list of T cell receptor beta chains from one sample in a study of cytomegalovirus exposure and HLA in healthy donors. Using immunoSEQ multiplex PCR, the repertoire was profiled, and TCRdb retains in-frame clones only, with some absent. This table holds over 60,000 clones, more than 70% found once. Sequencing used PBMCs. Every receptor here comes from a woman in her 30s in good health and CMV-seronegative. Each CDR3 is given with its conserved first and last residue. A D gene is named only where the DNA matches it firmly. Clone size, where shown, is once, few, many, or a class for clones that have expanded.

clone_size j_call v_call d_call cdr3_aa cdr3_nt
- TRBJ2-7 TRBV5-1 - CASSPSTPSYEQYF TGCGCCAGCAGCCCCTCGACTCCCTCCTACGAGCAGTACTTC
few TRBJ2-5 TRBV9 - CASSVGRENIGQETQYF TGTGCCAGCAGCGTAGGCCGGGAGAACATAGGGCAAGAGACCCAGTACTTC
- TRBJ1-3 TRBV7-9 TRBD1 CASSPRQGEGSGNTIYF TGTGCCAGCAGCCCGAGGCAGGGGGAAGGGTCTGGAAACACCATATATTTT
few TRBJ2-1 TRBV7-2 TRBD1 CASSSYRQGANEQFF TGTGCCAGCAGCTCGTACCGACAGGGGGCCAATGAGCAGTTCTTC
- TRBJ1-4 TRBV5-1 - CASSLDSLGGEKLFF TGCGCCAGCAGCTTGGATAGCCTGGGAGGGGAAAAACTGTTTTTT
- TRBJ1-1 TRBV23-1 - CASSPNTWRRWHTEAFF TGCGCCAGCAGTCCCAATACATGGAGGAGGTGGCACACTGAAGCTTTCTTT
- TRBJ2-5 TRBV30 TRBD2 CAWSPPTSGRKEETQYF TGTGCCTGGAGTCCGCCCACTAGCGGGAGGAAGGAAGAGACCCAGTACTTC
few TRBJ2-7 TRBV13 TRBD2 CASSLLLAGGYEQYF TGTGCCAGCAGCTTACTCCTAGCGGGAGGCTACGAGCAGTACTTC
- TRBJ1-6 TRBV28 - CASSLPDSPLHF TGTGCCAGCAGCCTCCCGGATTCACCCCTCCACTTT
- TRBJ1-2 TRBV6-5 TRBD1 CASSGPGTGGYGYTF TGTGCCAGCAGCGGACCCGGGACAGGGGGCTATGGCTACACCTTC
- TRBJ2-7 TRBV29-1 TRBD1 CSVAADRVYEQYF TGCAGCGTTGCAGCGGACAGGGTCTACGAGCAGTACTTC
- TRBJ2-3 TRBV29-1 - CSAAGSLSTDTQYF TGCAGCGCTGCCGGGAGCCTTAGCACAGATACGCAGTATTTT
once TRBJ2-3 TRBV5-4 TRBD1 CASSLMRQGNDTQYF TGTGCCAGCAGCTTGATGAGACAGGGTAACGATACGCAGTATTTT
- TRBJ2-3 TRBV6-5 TRBD1 CASRLDRGSKDTQYF TGTGCCAGCAGGCTAGACAGGGGCAGTAAAGATACGCAGTATTTT
- TRBJ1-3 TRBV6-6 TRBD1 CASSYPRQGFGNTIYF TGTGCCAGCAGTTACCCCAGACAGGGCTTTGGAAACACCATATATTTT